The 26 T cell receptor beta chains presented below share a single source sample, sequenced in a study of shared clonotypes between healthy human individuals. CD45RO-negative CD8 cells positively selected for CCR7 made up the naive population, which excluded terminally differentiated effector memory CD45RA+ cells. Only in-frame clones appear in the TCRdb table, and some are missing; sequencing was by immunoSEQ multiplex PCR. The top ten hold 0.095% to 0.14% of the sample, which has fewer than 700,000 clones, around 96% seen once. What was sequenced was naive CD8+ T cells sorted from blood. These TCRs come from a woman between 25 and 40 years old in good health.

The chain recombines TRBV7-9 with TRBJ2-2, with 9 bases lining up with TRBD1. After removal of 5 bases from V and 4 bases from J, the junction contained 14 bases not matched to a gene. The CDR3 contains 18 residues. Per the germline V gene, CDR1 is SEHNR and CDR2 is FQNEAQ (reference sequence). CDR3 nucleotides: TGTGCCAGCAGCCTGCCGATACCGACAGGGGGTGCCACCGGGGAGCTGTTTTTT. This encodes CASSLPIPTGGATGELFF.

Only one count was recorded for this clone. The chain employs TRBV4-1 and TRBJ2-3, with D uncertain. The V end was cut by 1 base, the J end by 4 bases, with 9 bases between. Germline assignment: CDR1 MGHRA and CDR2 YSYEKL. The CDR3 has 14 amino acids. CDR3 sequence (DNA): TGCGCCAGCAGCCAAGCCCCAGAGGCAGATACGCAGTATTTT. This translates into CASSQAPEADTQYF.

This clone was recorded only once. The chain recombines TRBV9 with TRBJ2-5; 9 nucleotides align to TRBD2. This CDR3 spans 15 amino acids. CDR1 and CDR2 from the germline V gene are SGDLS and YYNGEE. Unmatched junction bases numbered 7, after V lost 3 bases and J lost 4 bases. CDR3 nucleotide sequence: TGTGCCAGCAGCGGTAGCGGGAGCGAAGGAGAGACCCAGTACTTC. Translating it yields CASSGSGSEGETQYF.

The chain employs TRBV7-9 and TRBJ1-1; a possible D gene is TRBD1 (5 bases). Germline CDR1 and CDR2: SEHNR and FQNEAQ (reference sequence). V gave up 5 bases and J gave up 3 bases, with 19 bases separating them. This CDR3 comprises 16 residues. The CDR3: CASSPQRGLADTEAFF. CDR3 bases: TGTGCCAGCAGCCCTCAGCGGGGGTTGGCGGACACTGAAGCTTTCTTT.

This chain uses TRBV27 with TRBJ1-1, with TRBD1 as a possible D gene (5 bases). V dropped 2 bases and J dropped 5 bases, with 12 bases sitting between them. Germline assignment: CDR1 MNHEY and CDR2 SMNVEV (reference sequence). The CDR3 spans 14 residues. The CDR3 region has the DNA TGTGCCAGCAGTTTACTGGGCGGGGGAACTGAAGCTTTCTTT. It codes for CASSLLGGGTEAFF.

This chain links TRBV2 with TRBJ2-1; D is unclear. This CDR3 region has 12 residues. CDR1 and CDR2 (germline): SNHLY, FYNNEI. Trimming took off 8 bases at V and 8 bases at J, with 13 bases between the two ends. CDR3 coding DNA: TGTGCCAGCCCCACACCGTCTGATGAGCAGTTCTTC. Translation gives CASPTPSDEQFF.

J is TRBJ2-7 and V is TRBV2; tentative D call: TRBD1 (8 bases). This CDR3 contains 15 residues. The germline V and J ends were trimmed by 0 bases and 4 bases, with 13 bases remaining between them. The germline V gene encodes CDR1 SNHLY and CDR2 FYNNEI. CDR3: CASSEAQGGGYEQYF. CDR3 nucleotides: TGTGCCAGCAGTGAAGCACAGGGGGGGGGTTACGAGCAGTACTTC.

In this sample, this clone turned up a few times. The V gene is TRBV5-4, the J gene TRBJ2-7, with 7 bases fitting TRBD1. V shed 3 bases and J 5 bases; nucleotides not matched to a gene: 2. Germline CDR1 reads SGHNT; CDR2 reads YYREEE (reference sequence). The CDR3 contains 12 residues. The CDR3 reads CASSSDRDEQYF. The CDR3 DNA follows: TGTGCCAGCAGCTCAGACAGGGACGAGCAGTACTTC.

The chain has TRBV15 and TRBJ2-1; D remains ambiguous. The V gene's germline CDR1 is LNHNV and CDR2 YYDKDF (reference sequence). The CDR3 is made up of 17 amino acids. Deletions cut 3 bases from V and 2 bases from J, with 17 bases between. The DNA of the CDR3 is TGTGCCACCAGCAGGGCGCGAGCTACTGGGACCTACAATGAGCAGTTCTTC. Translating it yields CATSRARATGTYNEQFF.

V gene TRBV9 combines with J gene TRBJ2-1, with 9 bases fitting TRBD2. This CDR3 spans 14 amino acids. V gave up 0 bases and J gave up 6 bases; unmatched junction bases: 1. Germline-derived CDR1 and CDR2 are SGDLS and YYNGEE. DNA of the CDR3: TGTGCCAGCAGCGTAGGGACTAGCGCCAATGAGCAGTTCTTC. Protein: CASSVGTSANEQFF. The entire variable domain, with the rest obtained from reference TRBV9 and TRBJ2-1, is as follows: DSGVTQTPKHLITATGQRVTLRCSPRSGDLSVYWYQQSLDQGLQFLIQYYNGEERAKGNILERFSAQQFPDLHSELNLSSLELGDSALYFCASSVGTSANEQFFGPGTRLTVL.

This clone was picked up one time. The CDR3 sequence is CASSLEVATDTQYF. The CDR3 DNA reads TGTGCCAGCAGCTTAGAAGTCGCCACAGATACGCAGTATTTT. J is TRBJ2-3 and V is TRBV11-1, with no clear D. V shed 1 base and J shed 2 bases, with 7 bases lying between them. This CDR3 has 14 residues. Germline assignment: CDR1 SGHAT and CDR2 FQDESV (reference sequence).

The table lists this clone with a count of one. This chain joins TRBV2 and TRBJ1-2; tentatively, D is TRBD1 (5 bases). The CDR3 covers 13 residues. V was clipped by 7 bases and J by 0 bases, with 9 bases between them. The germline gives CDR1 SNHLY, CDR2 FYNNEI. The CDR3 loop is CASIRQTNYGYTF. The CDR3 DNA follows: TGTGCCAGCATAAGACAGACTAACTATGGCTACACCTTC. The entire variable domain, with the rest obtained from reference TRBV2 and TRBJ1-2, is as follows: EPEVTQTPSHQVTQMGQEVILRCVPISNHLYFYWYRQILGQKVEFLVSFYNNEISEKSEIFDDQFSVERPDGSNFTLKIRSTKLEDSAMYFCASIRQTNYGYTFGSGTRLTVV.

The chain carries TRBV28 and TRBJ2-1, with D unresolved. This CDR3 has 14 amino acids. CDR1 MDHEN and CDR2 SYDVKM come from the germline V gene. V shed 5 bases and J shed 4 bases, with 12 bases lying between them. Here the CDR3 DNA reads TGTGCCAGCAGTCCCCGGCAAACATACAATGAGCAGTTCTTC. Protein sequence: CASSPRQTYNEQFF.

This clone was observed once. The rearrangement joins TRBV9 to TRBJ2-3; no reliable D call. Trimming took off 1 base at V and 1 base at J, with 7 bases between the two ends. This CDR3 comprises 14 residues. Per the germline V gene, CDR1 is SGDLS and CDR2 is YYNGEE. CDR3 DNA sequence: TGTGCCAGCAGCGTAAATTCAGGCACAGATACGCAGTATTTT. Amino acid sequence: CASSVNSGTDTQYF.

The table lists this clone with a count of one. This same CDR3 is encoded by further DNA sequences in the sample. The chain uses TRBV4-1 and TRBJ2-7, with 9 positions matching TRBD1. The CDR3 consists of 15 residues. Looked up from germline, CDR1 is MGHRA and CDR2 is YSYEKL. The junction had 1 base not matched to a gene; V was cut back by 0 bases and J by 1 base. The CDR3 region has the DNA TGCGCCAGCAGCCAAGATGGGACAGGGTCCTACGAGCAGTACTTC. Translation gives CASSQDGTGSYEQYF.

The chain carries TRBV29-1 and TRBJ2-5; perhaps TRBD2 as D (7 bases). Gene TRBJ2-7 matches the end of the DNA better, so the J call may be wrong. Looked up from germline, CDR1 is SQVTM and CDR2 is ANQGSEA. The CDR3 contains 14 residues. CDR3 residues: CSVEHRGGSYEQYF. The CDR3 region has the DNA TGCAGCGTTGAGCATAGGGGGGGCTCCTACGAGCAGTACTTC.

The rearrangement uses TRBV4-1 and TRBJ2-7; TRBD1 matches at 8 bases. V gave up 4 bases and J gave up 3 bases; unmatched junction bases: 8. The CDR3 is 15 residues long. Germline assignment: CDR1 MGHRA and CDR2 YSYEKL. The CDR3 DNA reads TGCGCCAGCAGCCGTCGGACGGGACAGGTCTACGAGCAGTACTTC. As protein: CASSRRTGQVYEQYF.

The CDR3 loop reads CASAESPGVRVSPLHF. As DNA, the CDR3 is TGTGCCAGCGCTGAATCCCCGGGCGTGAGAGTTTCACCCCTCCACTTT. The rearrangement joins TRBV2 to TRBJ1-6; D remains ambiguous. This CDR3 contains 16 residues. Trimming shortened V by 8 bases and J by 9 bases, and 23 bases separated the two germline ends. Germline CDR1 is SNHLY and CDR2 is FYNNEI.

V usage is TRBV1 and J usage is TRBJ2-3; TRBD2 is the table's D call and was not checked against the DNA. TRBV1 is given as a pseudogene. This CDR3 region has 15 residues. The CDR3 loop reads CTSSPRALARDTQYF. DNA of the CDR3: TGCACCAGCAGCCCGAGGGCCCTAGCGAGAGATACGCAGTATTTT.

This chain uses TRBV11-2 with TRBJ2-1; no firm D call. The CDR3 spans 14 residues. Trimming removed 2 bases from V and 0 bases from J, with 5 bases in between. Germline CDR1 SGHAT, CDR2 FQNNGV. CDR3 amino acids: CASSLQSSYNEQFF. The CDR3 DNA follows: TGTGCCAGCAGCTTACAAAGCTCCTACAATGAGCAGTTCTTC. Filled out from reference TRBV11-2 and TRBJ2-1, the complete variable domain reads EAGVAQSPRYKIIEKRQSVAFWCNPISGHATLYWYQQILGQGPKLLIQFQNNGVVDDSQLPKDRFSAERLKGVDSTLKIQPAKLEDSAVYLCASSLQSSYNEQFFGPGTRLTVL.

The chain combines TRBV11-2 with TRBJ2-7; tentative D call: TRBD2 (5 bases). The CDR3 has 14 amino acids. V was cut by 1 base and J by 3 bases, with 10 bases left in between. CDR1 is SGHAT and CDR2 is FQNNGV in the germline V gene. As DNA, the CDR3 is TGTGCCAGCAGCTTAGCAAGCGGCTTCTACGAGCAGTACTTC. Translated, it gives CASSLASGFYEQYF.

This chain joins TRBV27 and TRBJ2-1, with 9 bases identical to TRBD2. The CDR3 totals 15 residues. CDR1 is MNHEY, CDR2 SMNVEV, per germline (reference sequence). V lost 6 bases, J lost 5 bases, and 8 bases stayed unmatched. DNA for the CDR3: TGTGCCAGCAGCGTGACTAGCGGATACGACAATGAGCAGTTCTTC. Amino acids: CASSVTSGYDNEQFF.

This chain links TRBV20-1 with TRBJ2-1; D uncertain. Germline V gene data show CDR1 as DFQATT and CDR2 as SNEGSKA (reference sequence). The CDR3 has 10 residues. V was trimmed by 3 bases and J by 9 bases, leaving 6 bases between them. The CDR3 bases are TGCAGTGCTAGCGTCGGTGAGCAGTTCTTC. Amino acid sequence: CSASVGEQFF.

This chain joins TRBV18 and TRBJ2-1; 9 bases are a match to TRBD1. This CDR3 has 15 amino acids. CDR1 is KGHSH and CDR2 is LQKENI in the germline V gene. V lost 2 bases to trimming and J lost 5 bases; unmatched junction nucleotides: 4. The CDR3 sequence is CASSPGTGRHNEQFF. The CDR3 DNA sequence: TGTGCCAGCTCACCAGGGACAGGGAGACACAATGAGCAGTTCTTC. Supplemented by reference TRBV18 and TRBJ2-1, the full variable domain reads NAGVMQNPRHLVRRRGQEARLRCSPMKGHSHVYWYRQLPEEGLKFMVYLQKENIIDESGMPKERFSAEFPKEGPSILRIQQVVRGDSAAYFCASSPGTGRHNEQFFGPGTRLTVL.

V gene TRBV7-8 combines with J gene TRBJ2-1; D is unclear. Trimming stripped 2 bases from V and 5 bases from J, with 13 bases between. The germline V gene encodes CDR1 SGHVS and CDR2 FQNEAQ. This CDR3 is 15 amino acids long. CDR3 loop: CASSLSPEYHNEQFF. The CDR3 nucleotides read TGTGCCAGCAGCTTATCTCCGGAGTACCACAATGAGCAGTTCTTC.

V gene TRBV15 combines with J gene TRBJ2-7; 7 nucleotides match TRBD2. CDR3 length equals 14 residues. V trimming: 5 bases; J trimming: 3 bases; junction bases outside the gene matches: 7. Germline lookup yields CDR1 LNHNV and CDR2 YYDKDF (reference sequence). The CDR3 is CATSSARGIYEQYF. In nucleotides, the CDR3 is TGTGCCACCAGCTCAGCGCGGGGGATCTACGAGCAGTACTTC.